This entry lists 11 T cell receptor beta chains sequenced from one sample in a study of OX40 agonist ivuxolimab in advanced cancers. Using immunoSEQ multiplex PCR, the repertoire was profiled, and TCRdb retains in-frame clones only, with some absent. Here the sample spans about 75,000 clones, around 86% being singletons. The input for sequencing was CD4+ or CD8+ T cells sorted from blood, taken in a trial of the OX40 agonist ivuxolimab. The receptors stem from an adult with an advanced solid tumor such as melanoma, head and neck, liver or kidney cancer.

The CDR3 DNA follows: TGTGCCAGCGGGAAGGGGCGAGGAACCGGGGAGCTGTTTTTT. Protein: CASGKGRGTGELFF. J is TRBJ2-2 and V is TRBV2; possible D gene TRBD1, 5 bases. The CDR3 consists of 14 residues. Germline loops: CDR1 SNHLY, CDR2 FYNNEI. V was pared by 8 bases and J by 5 bases, with 15 bases between.

The gene calls are TRBV6-4 and TRBJ1-5; D call uncertain. V shed 0 bases and J shed 5 bases, with 5 bases lying between them. This CDR3 contains 13 residues. Germline CDR1 and CDR2: MRHNA and SNTAGT. The CDR3 protein is CASSDSPYQPQHF. CDR3 DNA sequence: TGTGCCAGCAGTGACTCGCCCTATCAGCCCCAGCATTTT.

This chain connects TRBV19 to TRBJ1-2; D is perhaps TRBD1 (5 bases). V shed 8 bases and J shed 4 bases, with 11 bases lying between them. The CDR3 contains 12 residues. Germline assignment: CDR1 LNHDA and CDR2 SQIVND (reference sequence). The CDR3 DNA reads as TGTGCCAGTGGGACGGCCATCTATGGCTACACCTTC. As protein: CASGTAIYGYTF.

This chain links TRBV6-5 with TRBJ1-3; tentatively, D is TRBD1 (6 bases). Germline V gene sequence: CDR1 MNHEY, CDR2 SVGAGI. The CDR3 consists of 14 residues. The V and J ends lost 8 bases and 3 bases respectively, with 14 bases between them. In nucleotides, the CDR3 is TGTGCCAGCCGTTGGGGGGCTGTTGGAAACACCATATATTTT. Translated, it gives CASRWGAVGNTIYF.

The chain employs TRBV6-5 and TRBJ1-5; unclear D gene. Germline V gene lookup returns CDR1 MNHEY and CDR2 SVGAGI. V lost 4 bases and J 0 bases, leaving 13 bases between the germline ends. The CDR3 is 16 amino acids. The CDR3, as DNA: TGTGCCAGCAGTTCCTCGACGGGGTATAGCAATCAGCCCCAGCATTTT. Amino acid sequence: CASSSSTGYSNQPQHF.

The chain links TRBV5-4 to TRBJ2-1, with D perhaps TRBD2 (5 bases). CDR1 and CDR2 (germline): SGHNT, YYREEE (reference sequence). The CDR3 sequence is 16 residues long. Between the trimmed V and J ends, which lost 4 bases and 1 base, there was a span of 15 bases. CDR3 residues: CASSPTRTSSYNEQFF. DNA for the CDR3: TGTGCCAGCAGCCCCACTAGGACGTCGTCCTACAATGAGCAGTTCTTC. Complete variable domain (other parts from reference TRBV5-4 and TRBJ2-1): ETGVTQSPTHLIKTRGQQVTLRCSSQSGHNTVSWYQQALGQGPQFIFQYYREEENGRGNFPPRFSGLQFPNYSSELNVNALELDDSALYLCASSPTRTSSYNEQFFGPGTRLTVL.

V gene TRBV9 combines with J gene TRBJ2-1, with TRBD1 matching over 10 bases. The CDR3 is 16 residues long. The ends lost 4 bases at V and 4 bases at J; junction bases unmatched: 8. Per the germline V gene, CDR1 is SGDLS and CDR2 is YYNGEE. This chain's CDR3 is CASSLGQGTIYNEQFF. CDR3 coding DNA: TGTGCCAGCAGCCTGGGACAGGGGACAATTTACAATGAGCAGTTCTTC.

The rearrangement joins TRBV27 to TRBJ2-7, with 13 bases identical to TRBD2. Germline CDR1 MNHEY, CDR2 SMNVEV (reference sequence). Losses at the gene ends were 4 bases for V and 2 bases for J; bases not matched to a gene: 2. The CDR3 loop spans 15 amino acids. The CDR3 DNA follows: TGTGCCAGCAGTTGGGGGACTAGCGGGACCTACGAGCAGTACTTC. Its translation: CASSWGTSGTYEQYF.

This chain joins TRBV6-1 and TRBJ2-7; 13 bases are shared with TRBD2. Germline V gene sequence: CDR1 MNHNS, CDR2 SASEGT. J was trimmed by 5 bases and V by 10 bases; bases with no gene match: 5. The CDR3 sequence is 13 residues long. The CDR3 loop is CAIGTSGVNEQYF. CDR3 in DNA: TGTGCCATCGGGACTAGCGGGGTCAACGAGCAGTACTTC.

This rearrangement joins TRBV14 to TRBJ1-4, with D uncertain. Germline values: CDR1 SGHDN, CDR2 FVKESK. The V end lost 2 bases, the J end lost 4 bases, and 11 bases lay between the germline ends. CDR3 length: 15 amino acids. This chain's CDR3 is CASSQHDGFNEKLFF. CDR3 sequence (DNA): TGTGCCAGCAGCCAACACGACGGTTTTAATGAAAAACTGTTTTTT.

The chain carries TRBV5-1 and TRBJ1-1; 7 bases match TRBD1. Per the germline V gene, CDR1 is SGHRS and CDR2 is YFSETQ. Trimming cost V 8 bases and J 2 bases; bases outside gene matches: 3. CDR3 size: 12 residues. CDR3 DNA: TGCGCCAGTCGACAGGGCAACACTGAAGCTTTCTTT. This translates into CASRQGNTEAFF.